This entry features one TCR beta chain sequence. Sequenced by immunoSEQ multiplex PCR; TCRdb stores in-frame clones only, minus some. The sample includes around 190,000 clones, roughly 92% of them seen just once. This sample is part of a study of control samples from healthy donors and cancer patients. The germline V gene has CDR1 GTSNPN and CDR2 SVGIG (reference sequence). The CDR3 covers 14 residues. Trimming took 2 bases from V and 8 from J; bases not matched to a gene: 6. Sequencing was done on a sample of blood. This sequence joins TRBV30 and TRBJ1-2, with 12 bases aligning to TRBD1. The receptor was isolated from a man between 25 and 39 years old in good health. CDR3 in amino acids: CAWSRDRGQEGYTF. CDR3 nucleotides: TGTGCCTGGAGTCGGGACAGGGGGCAGGAAGGCTACACCTTC.